This section outlines one TCR beta chain sequence together with its context. V was clipped by 0 bases and J by 5 bases, with 14 bases between them. From germline, CDR1 is SGHTA and CDR2 FQGNSA. The CDR3 is made up of 16 amino acids. This sample is part of a study of blood T cell repertoires in COVID-19. Study context: Some COVID-19 samples were acute and others convalescent; all came from the United States, Italy and Spain. Sources were T cells, B-cell-depleted T cells, or PBMCs; the material itself was cDNA or gDNA.

In the authors' methods: The authors estimated nucleated cell counts from reference gene primer amplification. Clones were sequenced by immunoSEQ multiplex PCR, and TCRdb holds only the in-frame ones, with some missing. From that table come the V and J calls and clone size; the DNA was used to work out D and trimming. The table has approximately 69,000 clones, about 84% seen once. V and J are TRBV7-2 and TRBJ1-5, with D hard to call. The sequenced sample consisted of peripheral blood. The sequence derives from a woman aged 60-70 years with acute or convalescent COVID-19. CDR3 in DNA: TGTGCCAGCAGCTTAGCGCAGACTTTCCGAGATCAGCCCCAGCATTTT. Protein: CASSLAQTFRDQPQHF.